Listed here are 4 T cell receptor beta chains from one sample, sequenced in a study of blood T cell repertoires in COVID-19. Clones were sequenced by immunoSEQ multiplex PCR, and TCRdb holds only the in-frame ones, with some missing. The profile shows a few hundred thousand clones, roughly 89% of them singletons. The material sequenced was peripheral blood. These receptors were collected from a woman in her thirties or forties who had recovered from COVID-19.

J is TRBJ2-1 and V is TRBV4-2, with D possibly TRBD2 on 5 matching bases. CDR1 and CDR2 from the germline V gene are LGHNA and YNFKEQ. Trimming cost V 0 bases and J 2 bases, with 14 bases left between them. CDR3 size: 17 residues. The CDR3 coding sequence is TGTGCCAGCAGCCAAGATAATAGGGCTAGCCCCTACAATGAGCAGTTCTTC. Translating it yields CASSQDNRASPYNEQFF.

This chain uses TRBV19 with TRBJ1-2, with D perhaps TRBD1 (6 bases). Germline loops: CDR1 LNHDA, CDR2 SQIVND (reference sequence). The CDR3 runs 14 residues. V was clipped by 7 bases and J by 3 bases, with 15 bases between them. Here the CDR3 DNA reads TGTGCCAGTACCCCACAGGGTTACGACTATGGCTACACCTTC. This codes for CASTPQGYDYGYTF.

This chain uses TRBV5-6 with TRBJ1-2; no reliable D call. V lost 0 bases to trimming and J lost 2 bases, with 11 bases between them. CDR1 is SGHDT and CDR2 is YYEEEE in the germline V gene. The CDR3 runs to 15 residues. CDR3 sequence (DNA): TGTGCCAGCAGCTTGGGGGCTCAGAAAAACTATGGCTACACCTTC. It codes for CASSLGAQKNYGYTF.

The V call is TRBV7-2, the J call TRBJ2-3; perhaps TRBD1 as D (5 bases). Germline lookup yields CDR1 SGHTA and CDR2 FQGNSA. Trimming took off 1 base at V and 6 bases at J, with 14 bases between the two ends. This CDR3 comprises 15 residues. In DNA, the CDR3 is TGTGCCAGCAGCTTAGAGGGGTTCTCCCGGGATACGCAGTATTTT. It is translated as CASSLEGFSRDTQYF.